Presented here are 27 T cell receptor beta chains from one specimen sequenced in a study of blood T cell repertoires in COVID-19. Only in-frame clones appear in the TCRdb table, and some are missing; sequencing was by immunoSEQ multiplex PCR. This sample yields some 180,000 clones, of which about 75% are seen a single time; around 8.1% belongs to the top ten. Sample: peripheral blood. Receptors were obtained from a woman between 45 and 65 years old with active or convalescent COVID-19.

The chain recombines TRBV28 with TRBJ2-1, with 7 bases fitting TRBD2. Germline V gives CDR1 MDHEN, CDR2 SYDVKM. V shed 1 base and J 2 bases; nucleotides not matched to a gene: 5. CDR3 length: 16 amino acids. CDR3 amino acids: CASSLLSSGAYNEQFF. The CDR3 bases are TGTGCCAGCAGTTTATTATCTAGCGGAGCCTACAATGAGCAGTTCTTC.

This chain links TRBV30 with TRBJ2-3; no reliable D call. Trimming took off 0 bases at V and 6 bases at J, with 13 bases between the two ends. The CDR3 covers 14 residues. In germline, CDR1 is GTSNPN, CDR2 SVGIG (reference sequence). CDR3 sequence reads: CAWSVGGQLDTQYF. CDR3 DNA: TGTGCCTGGAGTGTAGGTGGGCAACTTGATACGCAGTATTTT.

The chain employs TRBV11-1 and TRBJ1-1, with D unresolved. CDR1 and CDR2 (germline): SGHAT, FQDESV (reference sequence). V shed 1 base and J shed 1 base, with 10 bases lying between them. CDR3 length: 15 residues. The CDR3 loop reads CASSLEKAGNTEAFF. CDR3 DNA sequence: TGTGCCAGCAGCTTAGAAAAGGCGGGGAACACTGAAGCTTTCTTT.

The CDR3: CASSFWTSGRGREQYF. The DNA for the CDR3 is TGTGCCAGCAGCTTCTGGACTAGCGGGAGGGGGCGCGAGCAGTACTTC. The J gene is TRBJ2-7, the V gene TRBV7-2; 15 positions match TRBD2. Germline V CDR1 and CDR2: SGHTA, FQGNSA. The CDR3 is 16 amino acids. After removal of 3 bases from V and 6 bases from J, the junction contained 6 bases not matched to a gene.

The genes are TRBV28 and TRBJ1-5; a possible D gene is TRBD1 (6 bases). Germline loops: CDR1 MDHEN, CDR2 SYDVKM. The V and J ends lost 0 bases and 2 bases respectively, with 14 bases between them. The CDR3 consists of 17 residues. The CDR3 nucleotides are TGTGCCAGCAGTTTATGGGTTGGGGGCAGGCGCAATCAGCCCCAGCATTTT. Translated, it gives CASSLWVGGRRNQPQHF.

The V and J genes are TRBV11-2 and TRBJ2-7; TRBD2 matches at 13 bases. Germline-derived CDR1 and CDR2 are SGHAT and FQNNGV. Germline trimming cut 5 bases from V and 4 bases from J; bases unmatched to any gene: 8. The CDR3 is 16 residues long. The CDR3 DNA follows: TGTGCCAGCAGCGGACGGACTAGCGGGAGAGGGTACGAGCAGTACTTC. Translating it yields CASSGRTSGRGYEQYF. The variable domain in full, with the rest retrieved from reference TRBV11-2 and TRBJ2-7, is EAGVAQSPRYKIIEKRQSVAFWCNPISGHATLYWYQQILGQGPKLLIQFQNNGVVDDSQLPKDRFSAERLKGVDSTLKIQPAKLEDSAVYLCASSGRTSGRGYEQYFGPGTRLTVT.

The rearrangement joins TRBV7-8 to TRBJ2-7; TRBD1 matches 9 bases. V gave up 2 bases and J gave up 7 bases; unmatched junction bases: 18. This CDR3 comprises 18 residues. The germline V gene has CDR1 SGHVS and CDR2 FQNEAQ. The CDR3 loop reads CASSLYTGTGLSGGEQYF. CDR3 coding DNA: TGTGCCAGCAGCTTATATACTGGGACAGGGTTATCCGGGGGAGAGCAGTACTTC.

The chain carries TRBV30 and TRBJ2-7; 10 positions match TRBD2. This CDR3 has 14 residues. Trimming at V came to 1 base and at J to 4 bases, leaving 4 bases not matched to a gene. CDR1 and CDR2 (germline): GTSNPN, SVGIG (reference sequence). DNA for the CDR3: TGTGCCTGGAGTGCGGATAGCGGGAGGTACGAGCAGTACTTC. It yields the protein CAWSADSGRYEQYF.

V usage is TRBV27 and J usage is TRBJ1-3, with D uncertain. CDR1 is MNHEY, CDR2 SMNVEV, per germline (reference sequence). Trimming removed 6 bases at V and 0 bases at J, with 6 bases between. The CDR3 consists of 13 residues. CDR3 amino acids: CASRAYSGNTIYF. CDR3 coding DNA: TGTGCCAGCAGGGCATACTCTGGAAACACCATATATTTT.

The chain has TRBV4-2 and TRBJ2-7; perhaps TRBD2 as D (7 bases). CDR3 length equals 17 residues. From germline, CDR1 is LGHNA and CDR2 YNFKEQ. V was trimmed by 3 bases and J by 3 bases, leaving 21 bases between them. CDR3 protein: CASSQETGRGGYYEQYF. Here the CDR3 DNA reads TGTGCCAGCAGCCAGGAAACAGGGAGGGGTGGCTACTACGAGCAGTACTTC.

The chain carries TRBV7-2 and TRBJ1-3; 7 nucleotides match TRBD1. The CDR3 is made up of 13 amino acids. The germline V gene encodes CDR1 SGHTA and CDR2 FQGNSA. The J segment lost 3 bases and the V segment lost 5 bases, leaving 1 base of the junction unmatched. In DNA, the CDR3 is TGTGCCAGCAGCAGGGACAGTGGAAACACCATATATTTT. Residues: CASSRDSGNTIYF.

This clone appeared a single time. V gene TRBV11-2 combines with J gene TRBJ2-3; TRBD2 agrees at 8 bases. Trimming cost V 1 base and J 2 bases; bases outside gene matches: 2. CDR3 length: 15 amino acids. Germline V gene data show CDR1 as SGHAT and CDR2 as FQNNGV. CDR3 sequence (DNA): TGTGCCAGCAGCTTAGGTAGCGGGAACACAGATACGCAGTATTTT. It is translated as CASSLGSGNTDTQYF.

The sample holds a few counts of this clone. The chain employs TRBV19 and TRBJ1-1, with D maybe TRBD1 (5 bases). CDR3 size: 14 residues. CDR1 and CDR2 (germline): LNHDA, SQIVND (reference sequence). The ends were cut back, 5 bases at V and 4 bases at J, with 14 bases in the middle. The DNA of the CDR3 is TGTGCCAGTAGTCCCAGGGTTGGGGTCACTGAAGCTTTCTTT. Translating gives CASSPRVGVTEAFF.

The V call is TRBV19, the J call TRBJ2-3, with 8 bases fitting TRBD2. The ends lost 8 bases at V and 2 bases at J; junction bases unmatched: 9. From germline, CDR1 is LNHDA and CDR2 SQIVND (reference sequence). There are 15 residues in the CDR3. The CDR3, as DNA: TGTGCCAGTGGTAGCGGGAATATACCCACAGATACGCAGTATTTT. It is translated as CASGSGNIPTDTQYF.

With respect to this clone: One junction end disagrees with the germline gene, perhaps due to a read error. The gene calls are TRBV29-1 and TRBJ1-2, with 8 bases aligning to TRBD1. Per germline, CDR1 SQVTM and CDR2 ANQGSEA. CDR3 size: 16 residues. The CDR3 nucleotides read TGCAGCGTCGAAGAAATCACAGGGGGATTGTACTATGGCTACACCTTC. Translating it yields CSVEEITGGLYYGYTF.

The chain joins TRBV5-1 to TRBJ2-3, with unresolved D. From germline, CDR1 is SGHRS and CDR2 YFSETQ. The V and J ends lost 0 bases and 1 base respectively, with 9 bases between them. This CDR3 has 15 residues. CDR3 DNA sequence: TGCGCCAGCAGCTTGGAACAACCGCGCACAGATACGCAGTATTTT. It yields the protein CASSLEQPRTDTQYF.

The chain combines TRBV7-3 with TRBJ1-1; 10 nucleotides agree with TRBD1. The V gene end was trimmed by 5 bases and the J gene end by 5 bases; junction bases not matched to a gene: 11. Germline assignment: CDR1 SGHTA and CDR2 FQGTGA. This CDR3 comprises 16 residues. This CDR3 is CASSPRGGTGVTEAFF. CDR3 sequence (DNA): TGTGCCAGCAGCCCAAGGGGCGGGACAGGGGTTACTGAAGCTTTCTTT.

The genes are TRBV13 and TRBJ1-2, with D perhaps TRBD1 (5 bases). Deletions cut 6 bases from V and 7 bases from J, with 12 bases between. Per germline, CDR1 PRHDT and CDR2 FYEKMQ (reference sequence). The CDR3 runs 12 residues. The CDR3 is CASSQGTGGYTF. The CDR3 DNA reads as TGTGCCAGCAGTCAGGGTACCGGTGGCTACACCTTC.

This clone occurred once. The rearrangement links TRBV11-1 to TRBJ2-7; TRBD1 is a possible D gene (6 bases). The CDR3 spans 15 residues. CDR1 and CDR2 from the germline V gene are SGHAT and FQDESV (reference sequence). V lost 3 bases, J lost 2 bases, and 14 bases lay in between. The CDR3 reads CASSFLGAATYEQYF. CDR3 DNA: TGTGCCAGCAGCTTTCTGGGGGCGGCTACCTACGAGCAGTACTTC.

The chain carries TRBV2 and TRBJ1-6; D is unclear. Germline loops: CDR1 SNHLY, CDR2 FYNNEI. The V end was cut by 1 base, the J end by 11 bases, with 12 bases between. The CDR3 is made up of 14 amino acids. The CDR3, as DNA: TGTGCCAGCAGTGAAGGGCGGCCGAGGGCACCCCTCCACTTT. Protein product: CASSEGRPRAPLHF.

This chain joins TRBV6-2 or TRBV6-3 and TRBJ1-1; maybe TRBD1 (6 bases). The germline V gene has CDR1 MNHEY and CDR2 SVGEGT. The CDR3 spans 14 residues. Trimming cost V 5 bases and J 5 bases, with 15 bases left between them. DNA of the CDR3: TGTGCCAGCAGTCCCGTAGGGGGATTTACTGAAGCTTTCTTT. Its protein product is CASSPVGGFTEAFF.

This chain uses TRBV19 with TRBJ2-1, with TRBD2 identical over 10 bases. This CDR3 has 15 amino acids. Germline CDR1 is LNHDA and CDR2 is SQIVND (reference sequence). V lost 8 bases and J lost 4; bases outside the gene matches: 8. The CDR3 region has the DNA TGTGCCAGTCAATCAACTAGCGGGAAGTACAATGAGCAGTTCTTC. This sequence encodes CASQSTSGKYNEQFF.

The chain uses TRBV9 and TRBJ2-2, with TRBD2 as a possible D gene (6 bases). This CDR3 has 16 amino acids. In germline, CDR1 is SGDLS, CDR2 YYNGEE. Trimming cost V 2 bases and J 1 base, with 12 bases left between them. The CDR3 DNA reads TGTGCCAGCAGCGTGGATGTTAGCGGGAACACCGGGGAGCTGTTTTTT. Its protein is CASSVDVSGNTGELFF. The full variable domain, completed using reference TRBV9 and TRBJ2-2, is DSGVTQTPKHLITATGQRVTLRCSPRSGDLSVYWYQQSLDQGLQFLIQYYNGEERAKGNILERFSAQQFPDLHSELNLSSLELGDSALYFCASSVDVSGNTGELFFGEGSRLTVL.

The rearrangement uses TRBV11-2 and TRBJ1-2; 7 bases match TRBD1. The CDR3 is 15 residues long. Per germline, CDR1 SGHAT and CDR2 FQNNGV. Unmatched junction bases numbered 12, after V lost 5 bases and J lost 6 bases. Written as DNA, the CDR3 is TGTGCCAGCAGCCTAGGGGACAGCGTTGGCGATGGCTACACCTTC. This sequence encodes CASSLGDSVGDGYTF. Using reference TRBV11-2 and TRBJ1-2 for the parts outside the CDR3, the full variable domain is EAGVAQSPRYKIIEKRQSVAFWCNPISGHATLYWYQQILGQGPKLLIQFQNNGVVDDSQLPKDRFSAERLKGVDSTLKIQPAKLEDSAVYLCASSLGDSVGDGYTFGSGTRLTVV.

This rearrangement joins TRBV6-2 or TRBV6-3 to TRBJ1-1, with D possibly being TRBD1 (5 bases). The CDR3 runs to 14 residues. V lost 2 bases, J lost 11 bases, and 18 bases lay in between. Germline assignment: CDR1 MNHEY and CDR2 SVGEGT. The CDR3 protein is CASSYGAPNRRAFF. The CDR3 DNA follows: TGTGCCAGCAGTTACGGGGCCCCCAACCGCCGGGCTTTCTTT.

In the case of this clone: Other DNA sequences in this sample translate to the same CDR3. This sequence joins TRBV30 and TRBJ1-5; 8 bases are a match to TRBD1. Per germline, CDR1 GTSNPN and CDR2 SVGIG (reference sequence). After removal of 1 base from V and 7 bases from J, the junction contained 3 bases not matched to a gene. The CDR3 runs 13 residues. CDR3 loop: CAWSAGGGQPQHF. CDR3 DNA sequence: TGTGCCTGGAGTGCAGGGGGCGGACAGCCCCAGCATTTT.

This chain joins TRBV2 and TRBJ2-5; D is perhaps TRBD1 (5 bases). The CDR3 is made up of 12 amino acids. Germline values: CDR1 SNHLY, CDR2 FYNNEI. The V end lost 8 bases, the J end lost 5 bases, and 12 bases lay between the germline ends. The CDR3 reads CASVRVRETQYF. The CDR3 nucleotides read TGTGCCAGCGTCAGGGTCCGGGAGACCCAGTACTTC.